This TCR beta chain was sequenced in a study of shared T cell receptors in the human thymus. The repertoire was sequenced with immunoSEQ multiplex PCR; TCRdb's copy has only in-frame clones and lacks some. The sample records around 730,000 clones, over 75% being singletons. The CDR3 totals 13 residues. The V end was cut by 10 bases, the J end by 5 bases, with 15 bases between. Germline CDR1 and CDR2: WSHSY and SAAADI. These same data were also listed under a study on human thymus T cells. As that study records: Resections removed during corrective heart surgery provided the thymus tissue used.

The source of this sequence is a girl under three years old with a congenital heart defect. The sample was thymocytes. The chain joins TRBV10-2 to TRBJ1-5, with unresolved D. CDR3 residues: CATRYTNYQPQHF. The DNA for the CDR3 is TGCGCCACTCGATATACCAACTATCAGCCCCAGCATTTT.